Reported below is one T cell receptor (beta chain). Its target is unknown. Trimming cost V 6 bases and J 3 bases; bases outside gene matches: 8. The germline gives CDR1 SGHTA, CDR2 FQGNSA. This CDR3 has 15 amino acids. Whereas donors were nominally healthy upon sampling, unrecorded immune exposures were probable. The PCR ran on 60 Vbeta and 13 Jbeta primers. Sequenced by immunoSEQ multiplex PCR; TCRdb stores in-frame clones only, minus some. The sample shows approximately 170,000 clones, roughly 85% of them seen only once. This entry comes from a study of cytomegalovirus exposure and HLA in healthy donors. Regarding the study as a whole: In a later analysis, the majority of CMV-associated beta chains seemingly showed HLA restriction. The listing of 150 to 200 TCR beta chains classed them as cytomegalovirus-associated. A later analysis revealed that TCR association rates differed between HLA loci, peaking at DRB1 and bottoming out at HLA-C.

The specimen sequenced was PBMCs. This TCR was sampled from a male donor in good health and CMV-seronegative. The chain employs TRBV7-2 and TRBJ2-3, with 8 bases that match TRBD2. The CDR3 nucleotides read TGTGCCAGCAGGGGGAACGGGGGGGCAACAGATACGCAGTATTTT. It is translated as CASRGNGGATDTQYF.